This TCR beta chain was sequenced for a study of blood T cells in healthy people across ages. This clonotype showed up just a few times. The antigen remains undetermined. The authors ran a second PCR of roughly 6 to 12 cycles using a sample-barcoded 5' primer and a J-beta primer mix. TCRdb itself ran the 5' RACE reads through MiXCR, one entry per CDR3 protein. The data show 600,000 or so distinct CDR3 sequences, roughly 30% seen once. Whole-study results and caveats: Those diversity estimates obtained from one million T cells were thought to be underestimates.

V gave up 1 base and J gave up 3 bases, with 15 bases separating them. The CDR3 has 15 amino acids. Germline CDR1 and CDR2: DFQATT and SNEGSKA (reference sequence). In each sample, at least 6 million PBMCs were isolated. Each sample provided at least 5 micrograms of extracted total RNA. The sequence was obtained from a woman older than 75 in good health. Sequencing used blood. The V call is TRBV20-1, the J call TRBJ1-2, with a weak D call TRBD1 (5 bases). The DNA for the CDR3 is TGCAGTGCTAGAGTTCAAGGGGCTAGAGACTATGGCTACACCTTC. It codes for CSARVQGARDYGYTF.